This T cell receptor beta chain was sequenced during a study of cytomegalovirus exposure and HLA in healthy donors (dated by TCRdb to 2017 to 2019). Broadly, across the study: An earlier analysis of approximately 590 of the donors reported about 250 Gb of sequence data and 100 million to 140 million unique TCR beta sequences from about 200 million T cells. Roughly 300 gigabases of sequencing data and around 80 million unique TCR sequences made up an early release that covered 640 HLA-typed donors. The genetic ancestry cluster associated with self-reported Caucasian donors included approximately 85% of the roughly 400 genotyped donors. The aim of the study was to test whether cataloging public T cell receptors could identify signatures of past pathogen exposure. The study profiled the T cell repertoires of 550 to 700 subjects by immunosequencing and related them to cytomegalovirus serostatus. Along with the roughly 670-subject first cohort, a separate validation cohort of over 90 different subjects was used. High-throughput TCR immunosequencing, statistical association of individual TCRs with disease status, and machine learning were combined to predict cytomegalovirus infection status. A later analysis re-analyzed previously published TCR beta repertoires from 500 to 700 donors and added high-resolution HLA genotyping to study TCR occurrence patterns. In the later analysis, no new phenotypic data were used to find candidate immune exposures; instead, reliance was placed on TCR beta sequences and their occurrence across donors. An earlier analysis of about 600 of the donors used high-throughput TCR beta sequencing to judge whether each TCR beta V gene segment behaved as functional or pseudogenic. Alongside the repertoire data, information on donor age, sex, ethnicity and CMV serostatus was compiled. A later genetic analysis took genome-wide SNP genotypes for about 55% of the roughly 700 donors and used that subset as a discovery cohort. All discovery cohort repertoires had been generated on a single sequencing platform. HLA typing covered class I and class II loci at four-digit resolution. The number of typed donors differed by locus: roughly 629-630 for A, B, C, DRB1 and DQB1; approximately 530 for DQA1; some 610 for DPA1; and roughly 490 for DPB1. Roughly 5 DR-DQ haplotypes were handled as single units for association and clustering, since linkage in the cohort was strong. Among about 370 genotyped donors of the cohort, an average of around 250,000 unique TCR beta nucleotide sequences was sequenced per donor, of which about 20% were non-productive. General findings and caveats noted by the study authors: Across donors, most TCR sequences were observed very rarely, whereas some public TCRs were present in many individuals. The study gave a list of roughly 150 TCR beta chains associated with cytomegalovirus. The earlier analysis of some 540 of the donors excluded approximately 15 rarely observed V segments, including chromosome 9 orphons, because counts were too low. In a later analysis, several top co-occurrence clusters were reported to appear linked to parvovirus B19, influenza, CMV and Epstein-Barr virus. Roughly uniform sequencing depth across donors was assumed in presence/absence analyses, although this assumption may not hold. A later genetic analysis associated a missense DCLRE1C variant with V-gene and J-gene trimming of TCR beta chains, and an independent cohort replicated the association. In a later analysis, HLA-associated TCR beta chains were found to be more clonally expanded and to have lower generation probabilities than equally common non-associated chains. A cluster of highly shared sequence variants was judged likely to represent a technical artifact of the sequencing pipeline. In a later analysis, TCR association rates were found to vary across HLA loci, with the most associated TCRs seen for DRB1 alleles and the fewest for HLA-C alleles. According to a later genetic analysis, donors in an Asian-associated ancestry cluster had fewer N-insertions in productive TCRs than the approximately 650-donor mean. A further reported finding was that TCR beta sequences accurately predicted the HLA-A and HLA-B alleles for most subjects in the first cohort. Assigning TCR associations to individual alleles was difficult when HLA alleles, especially DR and DQ, strongly co-occurred. In a later analysis, most CMV-associated TCR beta chains were found to appear HLA-restricted, with HLA associations seemingly driven largely by CMV exposure. In an earlier analysis of 587 of the donors, most TCR beta V segments appeared in productive rearrangements about 87% or about 30% of the time, broadly matching IMGT annotations. The authors suggested that the approach could potentially be generalized to other disease states and immunological phenotypes. Correlated functional status among segregating V segments might reflect linkage disequilibrium, but an unknown experimental factor could not be ruled out. A few of the identified cytomegalovirus-associated TCR beta chains were confirmed in vitro to be specific for cytomegalovirus antigens. The cohort was sequenced for TCR beta chains only, and without alpha or paired-chain data the features that could be detected were limited. The classifier was reported to diagnose cytomegalovirus status with high specificity and sensitivity in both the original cohort and the validation cohort. For the cohort, immune exposure information was limited to CMV serostatus. HLA typing was unavailable for some donors at each locus, so association tests used only the typed subset. A later analysis associated about 17,000 TCR beta sequences with specific HLA alleles at a false discovery rate of 0.05.

A word on this clone: There is no known antigen for this receptor. Base qualities are not recorded, but no much larger clone differs from it by a single base.

The library was produced with the immunoSEQ multiplex PCR assay. For the multiplex PCR, a mixture combining 60 forward primers for TCR Vbeta segments and 13 reverse primers for TCR Jbeta segments was used. A multiplex PCR assay on genomic DNA amplified the CDR3 region of rearranged TCR beta genes. The Illumina HiSeq System was used to sequence the amplified TCR beta libraries as 87-base-pair reads. The original pipeline was this. A later analysis tallied some 79 million unique TCR beta chains across the 666 repertoires, and about 10 million of those chains were shared by two or more donors. Raw reads were error-corrected and collapsed into unique sequences by a nearest-neighbor algorithm in which closely related sequences were merged to remove PCR and sequencing errors. Alignment of CDR3 sequences to IMGT reference sequences was used to assign V, D and J gene segments. For a sequence to be retained, at least a six-nucleotide match to both a V gene segment and a J gene segment was required. Rearrangements were called productive when the CDR3 lacked stop codons and stayed in frame with V and J; all others were non-productive. CDR3 was defined by IMGT convention, running from the second conserved V-encoded cysteine to the conserved J-encoded phenylalanine. Sequences without an unambiguous match to a single V gene segment were excluded from the earlier analysis of approximately 560 of the donors. In an earlier analysis of about 590 of the donors, a V segment was called functional when productive rearrangements were above 56.7%, and segregating when the standard deviation between donors exceeded 5%. To diagnose cytomegalovirus status from the catalog of TCR beta chain sequences, a statistical classification framework was built. In a later analysis, V and J genes were assigned by comparing TCR nucleotide sequences against IMGT/GENE-DB human TR gene sequences. The TCRdist pipeline was used in a later analysis to assign CDR3 sequences and most-parsimonious VDJ recombination scenarios. In a later analysis, each TCR beta chain was defined by its CDR3 amino acid sequence together with its V-gene family, and reads lacking a unique V-gene family were excluded. A later analysis removed several hundred highly shared, low-generation-probability nucleotide sequences to deal with suspected cross-contamination and a sequencing artifact. For each public chain, a later analysis derived a clonal expansion index from normalized ranks of inferred template counts within each repertoire. In a later analysis, generation probabilities were computed using a VDJ recombination model fitted to out-of-frame rearrangements, and the results were checked against IGoR. In a later analysis, hypergeometric tests were used to score TCR-TCR, TCR-HLA and TCR-CMV co-occurrence, with a repertoire-size bias correction applied to TCR pairs. In a later analysis, false discovery rates were estimated by permuting HLA or CMV assignments 20 times. In a later analysis, co-occurring TCRs were grouped using DBSCAN, with TCRdist sequence similarity added in when clustering inside HLA-allele-positive subsets. Repertoires with fewer than 30,000 or more than 120,000 public chains, plus five repertoires with anomalous nucleotide sharing, were excluded from co-occurrence clustering. Drawn from immuneACCESS, this table holds only the in-frame rearrangements with V and J called that TCRdb kept. Clones are partly lost; checked studies trace under half to an unresolved V gene and leave the rest unexplained. The V and J calls and clone size come from that table; D and trimming were worked out from the DNA. For this sample there are over 150,000 clones; roughly 70% appear just once. The ten largest clones take up more than 2.5% of the sample.

The cohort consisted of approximately 690 healthy bone marrow donors. At the time of sampling, every cohort member was nominally healthy, though immune exposures that went unrecorded were likely present. The donor tested CMV seronegative, placing the donor among the roughly 340 seronegative members of the cohort. A peripheral blood sample was provided by each donor, and peripheral blood mononuclear cells were used for TCR beta sequencing. The Qiagen DNeasy Blood Extraction Kit was used to extract genomic DNA from the blood cell samples. The sequence derives from a woman aged 25 to 39 in good health and CMV-seronegative. Input material: PBMCs.

At the DNA level, the sequence is TGTGCCAGCAGTGAAGGTCGGGGGGGGGCACGGCAGCCCCAGCATTTT. The resulting protein is CASSEGRGGARQPQHF. The V and J genes are TRBV2 and TRBJ1-5; tentative D gene TRBD1, with 6 bases matching. The germline ends are 17 bases apart after V is trimmed by 1 base and J by 7 bases. The CDR3, cysteine through phenylalanine, is 16 amino acids long. CDR3 DNA is the only sequence kept; it has 48 bases, read in frame from the first base. The CDR1 and CDR2 encoded by the germline V gene are SNHLY and FYNNEI.